What follows describes a single TCR delta chain. A read error likely explains why the TCRdb protein, taken from a much larger clone, differs from this DNA's translation at residue 12; the protein shown is translated from the DNA. CDR3 size: 18 residues. CDR1 is GEAIGNYY and CDR2 is EKD in the germline V gene. TCRdb reran clone calling via CATT on the reads. The repertoire holds roughly 2,400 delta-chain clones, with roughly 0.99% as singletons. This entry is derived from a study of gamma-delta chains in newborns, infants, children. At the level of the study: Polyclonal expansion of innate γδ T cells after birth follows microbial exposure.

The genes are TRDV2 and TRDJ3, with 8 bases aligning to TRDD3. Sequenced material: blood. The clonotype comes from a child who was a newborn, infant or young child, either healthy, febrile or measles-vaccinated (not recorded which). The CDR3 DNA follows: TGTGCCTGTGACACTGGGGGATGGAGCTCCTGGGGCACCCGACAGATGTTTTTC. This sequence encodes CACDTGGWSSWGTRQMFF.